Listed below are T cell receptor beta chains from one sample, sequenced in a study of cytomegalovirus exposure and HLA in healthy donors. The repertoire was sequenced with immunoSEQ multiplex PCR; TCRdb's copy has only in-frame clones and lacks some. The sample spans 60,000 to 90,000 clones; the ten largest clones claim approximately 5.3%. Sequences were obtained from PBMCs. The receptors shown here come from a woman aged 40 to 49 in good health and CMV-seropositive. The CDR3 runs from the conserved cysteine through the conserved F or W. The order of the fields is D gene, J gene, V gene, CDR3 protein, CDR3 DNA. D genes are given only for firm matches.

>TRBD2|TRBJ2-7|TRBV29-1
CSVGTSDPYEQYF
TGCAGCGTTGGGACTAGCGACCCCTACGAGCAGTACTTC
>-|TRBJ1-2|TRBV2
CAKGGGGLPVDGYTF
TGTGCCAAAGGAGGCGGAGGGCTCCCTGTGGATGGCTACACCTTC
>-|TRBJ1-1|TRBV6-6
CASSYPTEAFF
TGTGCCAGCAGTTATCCAACTGAAGCTTTCTTT
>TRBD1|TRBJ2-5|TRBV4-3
CASSQAGTDQETQYF
TGCGCCAGCAGCCAGGCCGGGACAGATCAAGAGACCCAGTACTTC
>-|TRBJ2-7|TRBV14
CASSQFGQAYEQYF
TGTGCCAGCAGCCAATTCGGTCAAGCCTACGAGCAGTACTTC
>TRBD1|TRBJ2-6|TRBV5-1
CASSRDRAGANVLTF
TGCGCCAGCAGCCGCGACAGGGCTGGGGCCAACGTCCTGACTTTC
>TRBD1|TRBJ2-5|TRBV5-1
CASSLSGTGETQYF
TGCGCCAGCAGCTTAAGCGGGACAGGGGAGACCCAGTACTTC
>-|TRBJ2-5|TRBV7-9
CASSWAQETQYF
TGTGCCAGCAGCTGGGCCCAAGAGACCCAGTACTTC
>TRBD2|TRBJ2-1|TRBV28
CASRAGSSYNEQFF
TGTGCCAGCAGAGCGGGGAGCTCCTACAATGAGCAGTTCTTC
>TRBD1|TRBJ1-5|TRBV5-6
CASSNMDRGNQPQHF
TGTGCCAGCAGCAATATGGACAGGGGCAATCAGCCCCAGCATTTT
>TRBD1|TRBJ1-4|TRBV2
CAMQRDRGNEKLFF
TGTGCCATGCAAAGGGACAGGGGGAATGAAAAACTGTTTTTT
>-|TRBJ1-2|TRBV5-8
CASSLFRVVGYTF
TGTGCCAGCAGCTTGTTCAGGGTCGTCGGCTACACCTTC
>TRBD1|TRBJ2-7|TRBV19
CASSTQGQGYEQYF
TGTGCCAGTAGTACGCAAGGACAGGGCTACGAGCAGTACTTC
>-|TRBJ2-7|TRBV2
CASVRGLGGYEQYF
TGTGCCAGCGTGCGGGGATTAGGCGGCTACGAGCAGTACTTC
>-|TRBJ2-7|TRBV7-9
CASSLGNSHYEQYF
TGTGCCAGCAGCTTAGGCAATAGCCACTACGAGCAGTACTTC
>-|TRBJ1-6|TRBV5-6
CASSRDTSRFLSSPLHF
TGTGCCAGCAGCCGGGACACATCAAGATTTTTAAGTTCACCCCTCCACTTT
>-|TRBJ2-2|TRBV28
CASSSGQFTGELFF
TGTGCCAGCAGTTCTGGACAGTTCACCGGGGAGCTGTTTTTT